The sequence of this T cell receptor (beta chain) was determined in a study of blood T cell repertoires in COVID-19. Assay used: immunoSEQ multiplex PCR; TCRdb lists only in-frame clones, some missing. The table has around 190,000 clones, approximately 86% seen once. The CDR3 runs 14 residues. Trimming stripped 3 bases from V and 2 bases from J, with 14 bases between. Germline V CDR1 and CDR2: DFQATT, SNEGSKA (reference sequence). The TCR originated in a man between 50 and 59 years old with active or convalescent COVID-19. The chain recombines TRBV20-1 with TRBJ2-7; D is possibly TRBD2 (6 bases). Sequenced material: peripheral blood. The CDR3 loop reads CSASLGGEAYEQYF. For the CDR3, the DNA is TGCAGTGCTAGTCTGGGCGGGGAAGCCTACGAGCAGTACTTC.